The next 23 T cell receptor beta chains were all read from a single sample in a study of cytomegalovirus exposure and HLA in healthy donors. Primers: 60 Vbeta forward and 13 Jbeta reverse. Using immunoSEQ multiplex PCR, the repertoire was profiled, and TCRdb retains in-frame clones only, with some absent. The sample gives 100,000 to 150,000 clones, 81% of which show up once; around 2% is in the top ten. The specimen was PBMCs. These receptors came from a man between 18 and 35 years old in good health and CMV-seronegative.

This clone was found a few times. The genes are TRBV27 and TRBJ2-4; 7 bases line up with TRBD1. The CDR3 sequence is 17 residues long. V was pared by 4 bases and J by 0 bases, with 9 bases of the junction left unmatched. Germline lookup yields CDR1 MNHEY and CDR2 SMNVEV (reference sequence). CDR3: CASSSSGTVIAKNIQYF. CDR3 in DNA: TGTGCCAGCAGTTCTTCCGGGACAGTGATAGCCAAAAACATTCAGTACTTC.

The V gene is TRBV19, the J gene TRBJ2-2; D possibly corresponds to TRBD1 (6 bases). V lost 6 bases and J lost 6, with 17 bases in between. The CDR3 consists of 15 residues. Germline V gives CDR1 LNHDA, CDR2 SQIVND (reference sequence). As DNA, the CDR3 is TGTGCCAGTAGCTGGGACACCTCTTCATCCGGGGAGCTGTTTTTT. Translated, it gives CASSWDTSSSGELFF.

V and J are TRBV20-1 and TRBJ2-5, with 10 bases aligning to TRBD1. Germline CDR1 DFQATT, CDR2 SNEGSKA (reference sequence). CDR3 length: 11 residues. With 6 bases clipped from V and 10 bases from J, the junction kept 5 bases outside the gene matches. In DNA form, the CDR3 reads TGCAGTGCAGCGACAGGGGGCGACCAGTACTTC. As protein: CSAATGGDQYF.

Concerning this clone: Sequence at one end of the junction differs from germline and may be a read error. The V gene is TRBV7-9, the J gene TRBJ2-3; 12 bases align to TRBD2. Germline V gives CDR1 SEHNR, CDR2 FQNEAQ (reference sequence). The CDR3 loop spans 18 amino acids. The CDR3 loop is CSSSKGTSGSWGTDTQYF. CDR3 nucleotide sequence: TGTTCCAGCAGCAAAGGGACTAGCGGGTCTTGGGGCACAGATACGCAGTATTTT.

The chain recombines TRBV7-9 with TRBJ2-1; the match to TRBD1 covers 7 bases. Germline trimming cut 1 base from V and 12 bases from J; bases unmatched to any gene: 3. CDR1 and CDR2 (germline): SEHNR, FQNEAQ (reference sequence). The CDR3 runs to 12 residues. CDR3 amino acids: CASSLGAGGQFF. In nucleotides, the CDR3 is TGTGCCAGCAGCTTAGGGGCAGGGGGGCAGTTCTTC. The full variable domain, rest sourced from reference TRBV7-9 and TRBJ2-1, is DTGVSQNPRHKITKRGQNVTFRCDPISEHNRLYWYRQTLGQGPEFLTYFQNEAQLEKSRLLSDRFSAERPKGSFSTLEIQRTEQGDSAMYLCASSLGAGGQFFGPGTRLTVL.

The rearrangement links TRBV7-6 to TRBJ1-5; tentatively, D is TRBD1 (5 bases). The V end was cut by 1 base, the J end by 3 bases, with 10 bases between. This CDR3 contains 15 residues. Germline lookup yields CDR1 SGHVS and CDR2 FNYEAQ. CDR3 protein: CASSLGSGINQPQHF. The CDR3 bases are TGTGCCAGCAGCTTAGGGTCAGGGATCAATCAGCCCCAGCATTTT.

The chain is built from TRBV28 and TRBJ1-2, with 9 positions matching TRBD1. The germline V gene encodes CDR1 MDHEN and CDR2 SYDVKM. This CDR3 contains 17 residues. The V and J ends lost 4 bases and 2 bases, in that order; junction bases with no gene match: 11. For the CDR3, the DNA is TGTGCCAGCAGTTCCCCCGGGACAGGGCGATCGAACTATGGCTACACCTTC. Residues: CASSSPGTGRSNYGYTF.

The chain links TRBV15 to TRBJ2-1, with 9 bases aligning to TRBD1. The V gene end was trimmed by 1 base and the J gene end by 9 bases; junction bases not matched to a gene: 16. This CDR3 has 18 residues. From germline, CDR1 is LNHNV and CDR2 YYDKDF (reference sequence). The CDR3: CATSRARLGQGGRREQFF. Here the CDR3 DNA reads TGTGCCACCAGCAGAGCACGGCTGGGACAGGGAGGGCGACGTGAGCAGTTCTTC.

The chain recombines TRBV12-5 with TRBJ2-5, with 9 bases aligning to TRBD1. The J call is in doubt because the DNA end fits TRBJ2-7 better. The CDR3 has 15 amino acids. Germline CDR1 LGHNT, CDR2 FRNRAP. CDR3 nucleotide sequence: TGTGCTAGTGGTCCGAAGGGGACAGGGATCCACGAGCAGTACTTC. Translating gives CASGPKGTGIHEQYF.

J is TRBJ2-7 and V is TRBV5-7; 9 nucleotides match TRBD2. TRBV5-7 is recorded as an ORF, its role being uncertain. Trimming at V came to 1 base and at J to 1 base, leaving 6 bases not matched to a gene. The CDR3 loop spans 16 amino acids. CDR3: CASSLSSSGASYEQYF. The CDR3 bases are TGTGCCAGCAGCTTGTCGTCTAGCGGGGCGTCCTACGAGCAGTACTTC.

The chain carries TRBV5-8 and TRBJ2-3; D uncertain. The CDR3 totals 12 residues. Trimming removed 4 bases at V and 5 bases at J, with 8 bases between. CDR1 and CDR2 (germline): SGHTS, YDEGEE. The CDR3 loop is CASSPSRDTQYF. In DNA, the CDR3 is TGTGCCAGCAGCCCAAGTAGAGATACGCAGTATTTT. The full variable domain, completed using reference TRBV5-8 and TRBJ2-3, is EAGVTQSPTHLIKTRGQQATLRCSPISGHTSVYWYQQALGLGLQFLLWYDEGEERNRGNFPPRFSGRQFPNYSSELNVNALELEDSALYLCASSPSRDTQYFGPGTRLTVL.

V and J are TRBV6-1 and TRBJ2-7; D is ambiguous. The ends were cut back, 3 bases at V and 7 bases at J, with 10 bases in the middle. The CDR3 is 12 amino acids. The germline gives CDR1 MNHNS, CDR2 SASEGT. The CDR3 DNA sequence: TGTGCCAGCAGTGAGACGGGTAGGGAGCAGTACTTC. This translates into CASSETGREQYF.

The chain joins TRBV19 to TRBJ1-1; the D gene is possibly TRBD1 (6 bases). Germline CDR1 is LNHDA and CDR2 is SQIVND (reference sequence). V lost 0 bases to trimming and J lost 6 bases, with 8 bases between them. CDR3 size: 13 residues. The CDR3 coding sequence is TGTGCCAGTAGTATAGAGGACAGCGCTGAAGCTTTCTTT. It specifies CASSIEDSAEAFF. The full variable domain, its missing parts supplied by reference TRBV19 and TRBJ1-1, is DGGITQSPKYLFRKEGQNVTLSCEQNLNHDAMYWYRQDPGQGLRLIYYSQIVNDFQKGDIAEGYSVSREKKESFPLTVTSAQKNPTAFYLCASSIEDSAEAFFGQGTRLTVV.

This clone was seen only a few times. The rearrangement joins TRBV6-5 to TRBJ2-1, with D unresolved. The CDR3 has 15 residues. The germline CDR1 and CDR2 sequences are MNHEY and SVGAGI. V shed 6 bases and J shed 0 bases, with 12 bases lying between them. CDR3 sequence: CASRVGPSSYNEQFF. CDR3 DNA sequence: TGTGCCAGCAGGGTTGGTCCGAGCTCCTACAATGAGCAGTTCTTC.

CDR3 bases: TGTGCCAGTAGGGACAGTGCAACTAATGAAAAACTGTTTTTT. It encodes CASRDSATNEKLFF. This chain links TRBV19 with TRBJ1-4; maybe TRBD1 (6 bases). The CDR3 runs 14 residues. Germline V CDR1 and CDR2: LNHDA, SQIVND (reference sequence). Between the trimmed V and J ends, which lost 6 bases and 0 bases, there was a span of 8 bases.

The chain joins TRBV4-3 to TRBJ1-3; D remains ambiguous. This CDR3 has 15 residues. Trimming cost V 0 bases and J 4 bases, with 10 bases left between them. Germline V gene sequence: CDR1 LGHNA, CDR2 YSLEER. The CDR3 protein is CASSQDPGYGNTIYF. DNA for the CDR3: TGCGCCAGCAGCCAAGATCCCGGGTACGGAAACACCATATATTTT.

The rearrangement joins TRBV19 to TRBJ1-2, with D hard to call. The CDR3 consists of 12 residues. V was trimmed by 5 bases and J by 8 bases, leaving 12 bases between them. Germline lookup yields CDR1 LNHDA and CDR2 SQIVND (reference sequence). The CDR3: CASSHRPGGYTF. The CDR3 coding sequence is TGTGCCAGTAGTCACCGTCCGGGAGGCTACACCTTC. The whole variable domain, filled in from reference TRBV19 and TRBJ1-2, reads DGGITQSPKYLFRKEGQNVTLSCEQNLNHDAMYWYRQDPGQGLRLIYYSQIVNDFQKGDIAEGYSVSREKKESFPLTVTSAQKNPTAFYLCASSHRPGGYTFGSGTRLTVV.

The CDR3 DNA reads TGTGCCAGCAGCAACCGGGACAGCCAAGGGGCTTTCTTT. It encodes CASSNRDSQGAFF. The chain carries TRBV7-9 and TRBJ1-1; 7 bases line up with TRBD1. Germline V gene data show CDR1 as SEHNR and CDR2 as FQNEAQ (reference sequence). The CDR3 has 13 residues. Unmatched junction bases numbered 11, after V lost 5 bases and J lost 11 bases.

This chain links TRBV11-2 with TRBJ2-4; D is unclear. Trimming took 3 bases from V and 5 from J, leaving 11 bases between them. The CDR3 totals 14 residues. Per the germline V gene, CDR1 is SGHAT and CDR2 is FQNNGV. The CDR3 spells CASSFRRAENIQYF. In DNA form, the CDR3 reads TGTGCCAGCAGCTTCCGCCGCGCGGAAAACATTCAGTACTTC.

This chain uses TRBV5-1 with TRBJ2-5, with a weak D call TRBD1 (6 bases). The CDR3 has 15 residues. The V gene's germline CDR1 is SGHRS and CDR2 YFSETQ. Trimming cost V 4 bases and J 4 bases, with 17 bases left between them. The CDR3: CASSAITGSGETQYF. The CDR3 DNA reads TGCGCCAGCAGCGCTATAACAGGGTCCGGAGAGACCCAGTACTTC.

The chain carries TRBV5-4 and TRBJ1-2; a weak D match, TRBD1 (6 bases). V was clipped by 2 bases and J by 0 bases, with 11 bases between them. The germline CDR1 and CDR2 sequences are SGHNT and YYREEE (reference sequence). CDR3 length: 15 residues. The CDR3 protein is CASSFPQGANYGYTF. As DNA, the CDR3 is TGTGCCAGCAGCTTCCCACAGGGAGCTAACTATGGCTACACCTTC.

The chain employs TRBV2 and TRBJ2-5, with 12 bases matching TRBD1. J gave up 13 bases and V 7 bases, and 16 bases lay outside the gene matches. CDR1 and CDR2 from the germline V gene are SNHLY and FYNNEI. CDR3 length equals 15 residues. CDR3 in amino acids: CASNLPGQGAYDRYF. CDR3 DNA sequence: TGTGCCAGCAATCTACCGGGACAGGGGGCGTATGACCGGTACTTC.

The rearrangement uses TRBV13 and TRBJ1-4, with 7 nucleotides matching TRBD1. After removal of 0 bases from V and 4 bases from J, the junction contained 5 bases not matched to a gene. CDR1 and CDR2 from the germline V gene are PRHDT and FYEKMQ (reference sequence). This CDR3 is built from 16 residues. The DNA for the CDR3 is TGTGCCAGCAGCTTAGGACAGGGGAACAATAATGAAAAACTGTTTTTT. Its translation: CASSLGQGNNNEKLFF.